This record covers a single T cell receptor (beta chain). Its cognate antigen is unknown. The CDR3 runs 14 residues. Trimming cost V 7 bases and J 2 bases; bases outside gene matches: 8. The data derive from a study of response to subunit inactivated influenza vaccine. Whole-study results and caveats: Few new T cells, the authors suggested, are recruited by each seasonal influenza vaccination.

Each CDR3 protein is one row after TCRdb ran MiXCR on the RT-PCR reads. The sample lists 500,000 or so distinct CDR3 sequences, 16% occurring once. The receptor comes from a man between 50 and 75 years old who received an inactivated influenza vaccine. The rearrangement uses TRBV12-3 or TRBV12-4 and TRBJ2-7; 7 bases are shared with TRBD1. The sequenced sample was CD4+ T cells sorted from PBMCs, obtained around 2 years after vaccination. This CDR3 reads CASTRQGQTYEQYF. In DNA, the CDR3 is TGTGCCAGCACCCGACAGGGACAGACCTACGAGCAGTACTTC.